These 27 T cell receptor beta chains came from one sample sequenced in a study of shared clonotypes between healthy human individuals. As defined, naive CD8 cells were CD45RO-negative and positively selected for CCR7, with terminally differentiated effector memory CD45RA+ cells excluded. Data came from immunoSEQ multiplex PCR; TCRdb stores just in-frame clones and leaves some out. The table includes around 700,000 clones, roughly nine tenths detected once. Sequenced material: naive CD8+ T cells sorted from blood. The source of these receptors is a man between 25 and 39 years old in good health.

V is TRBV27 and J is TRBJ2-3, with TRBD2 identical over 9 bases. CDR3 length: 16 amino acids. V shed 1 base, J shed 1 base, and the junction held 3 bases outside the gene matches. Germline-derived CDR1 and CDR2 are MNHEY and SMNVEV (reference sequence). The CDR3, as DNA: TGTGCCAGCAGTTTATATCCTAGCGGGGGCACAGATACGCAGTATTTT. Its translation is CASSLYPSGGTDTQYF.

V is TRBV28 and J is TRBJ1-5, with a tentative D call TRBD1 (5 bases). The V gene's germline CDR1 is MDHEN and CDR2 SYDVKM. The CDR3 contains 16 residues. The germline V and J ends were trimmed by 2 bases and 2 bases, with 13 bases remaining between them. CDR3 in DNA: TGTGCCAGCAGTTTACCCCGGGACTTTGGCAATCAGCCCCAGCATTTT. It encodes CASSLPRDFGNQPQHF.

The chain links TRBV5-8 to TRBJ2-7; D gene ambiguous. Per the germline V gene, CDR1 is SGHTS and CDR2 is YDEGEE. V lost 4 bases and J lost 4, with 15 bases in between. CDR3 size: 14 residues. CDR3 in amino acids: CASSNGLVLYEQYF. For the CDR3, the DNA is TGTGCCAGCAGCAACGGGCTAGTTCTTTACGAGCAGTACTTC.

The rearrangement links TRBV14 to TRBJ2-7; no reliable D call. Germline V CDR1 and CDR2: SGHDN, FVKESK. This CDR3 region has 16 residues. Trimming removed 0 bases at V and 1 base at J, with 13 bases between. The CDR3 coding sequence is TGTGCCAGCAGCCAAGAAATGGGAAATCCATCCTACGAGCAGTACTTC. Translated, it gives CASSQEMGNPSYEQYF.

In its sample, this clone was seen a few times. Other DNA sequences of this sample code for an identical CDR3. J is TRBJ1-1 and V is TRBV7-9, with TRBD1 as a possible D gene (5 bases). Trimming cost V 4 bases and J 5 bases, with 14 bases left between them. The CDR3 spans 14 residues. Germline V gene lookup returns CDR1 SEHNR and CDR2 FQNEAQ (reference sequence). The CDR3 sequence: CASSSGQGMTEAFF. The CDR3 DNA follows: TGTGCCAGCAGCTCCGGACAAGGGATGACTGAAGCTTTCTTT.

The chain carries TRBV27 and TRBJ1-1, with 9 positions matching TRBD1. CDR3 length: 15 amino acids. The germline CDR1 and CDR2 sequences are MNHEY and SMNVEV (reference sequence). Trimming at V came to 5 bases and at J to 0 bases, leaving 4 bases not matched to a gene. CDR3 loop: CASSKGQGMNTEAFF. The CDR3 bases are TGTGCCAGCAGTAAGGGACAGGGAATGAACACTGAAGCTTTCTTT.

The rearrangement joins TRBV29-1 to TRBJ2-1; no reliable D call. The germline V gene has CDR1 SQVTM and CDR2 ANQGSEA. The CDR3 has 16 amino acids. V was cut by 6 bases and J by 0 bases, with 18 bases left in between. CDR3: CSVPPLWSSSYNEQFF. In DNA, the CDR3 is TGCAGCGTCCCCCCCCTCTGGAGTAGCTCCTACAATGAGCAGTTCTTC.

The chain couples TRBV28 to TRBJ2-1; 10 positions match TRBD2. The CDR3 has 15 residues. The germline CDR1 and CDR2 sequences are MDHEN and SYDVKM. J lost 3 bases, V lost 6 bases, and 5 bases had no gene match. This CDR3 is CASSPLAGSYNEQFF. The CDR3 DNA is TGTGCCAGCAGCCCACTAGCGGGAAGCTACAATGAGCAGTTCTTC.

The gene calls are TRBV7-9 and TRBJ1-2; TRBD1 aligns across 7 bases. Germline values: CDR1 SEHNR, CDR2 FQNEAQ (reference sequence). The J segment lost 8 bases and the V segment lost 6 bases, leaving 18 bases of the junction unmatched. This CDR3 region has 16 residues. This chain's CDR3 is CASSQQLAEGAAGYTF. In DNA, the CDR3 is TGTGCCAGCAGTCAACAACTGGCGGAGGGGGCAGCGGGCTACACCTTC.

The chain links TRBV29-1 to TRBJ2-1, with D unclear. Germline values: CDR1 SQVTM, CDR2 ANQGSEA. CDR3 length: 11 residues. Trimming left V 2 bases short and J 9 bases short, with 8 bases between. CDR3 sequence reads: CSVEQVGEQFF. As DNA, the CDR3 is TGCAGCGTTGAACAGGTTGGTGAGCAGTTCTTC.

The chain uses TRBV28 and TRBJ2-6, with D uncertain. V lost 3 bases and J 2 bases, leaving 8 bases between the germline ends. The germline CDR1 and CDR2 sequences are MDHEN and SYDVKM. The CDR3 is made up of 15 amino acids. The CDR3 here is CASSFLQTGANVLTF. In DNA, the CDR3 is TGTGCCAGCAGTTTTCTCCAGACTGGGGCCAACGTCCTGACTTTC.

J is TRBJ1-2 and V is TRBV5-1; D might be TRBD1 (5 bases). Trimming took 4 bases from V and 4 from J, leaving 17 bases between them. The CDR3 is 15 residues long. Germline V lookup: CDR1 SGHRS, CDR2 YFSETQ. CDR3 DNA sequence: TGCGCCAGCAGCGCCCGGGACTCCCGGACCTATGGCTACACCTTC. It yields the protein CASSARDSRTYGYTF.

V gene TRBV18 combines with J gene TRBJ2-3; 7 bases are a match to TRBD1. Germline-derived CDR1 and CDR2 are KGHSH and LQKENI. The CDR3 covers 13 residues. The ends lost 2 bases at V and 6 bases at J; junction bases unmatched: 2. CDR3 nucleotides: TGTGCCAGCTCACCAAAACAGGGGGATACGCAGTATTTT. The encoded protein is CASSPKQGDTQYF.

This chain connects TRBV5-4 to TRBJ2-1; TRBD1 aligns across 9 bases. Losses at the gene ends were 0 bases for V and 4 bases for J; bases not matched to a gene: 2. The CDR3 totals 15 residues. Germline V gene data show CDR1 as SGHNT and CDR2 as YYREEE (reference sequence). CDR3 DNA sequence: TGTGCCAGCAGCTTGGAGGGGACAGGGTACAATGAGCAGTTCTTC. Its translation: CASSLEGTGYNEQFF. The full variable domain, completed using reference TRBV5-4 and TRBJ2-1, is ETGVTQSPTHLIKTRGQQVTLRCSSQSGHNTVSWYQQALGQGPQFIFQYYREEENGRGNFPPRFSGLQFPNYSSELNVNALELDDSALYLCASSLEGTGYNEQFFGPGTRLTVL.

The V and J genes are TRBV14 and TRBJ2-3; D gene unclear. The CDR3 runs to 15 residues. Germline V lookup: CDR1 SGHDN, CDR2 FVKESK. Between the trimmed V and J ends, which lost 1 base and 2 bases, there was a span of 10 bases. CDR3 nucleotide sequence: TGTGCCAGCAGCCAAGTTCATACTCCCACAGATACGCAGTATTTT. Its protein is CASSQVHTPTDTQYF. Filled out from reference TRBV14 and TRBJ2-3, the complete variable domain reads EAGVTQFPSHSVIEKGQTVTLRCDPISGHDNLYWYRRVMGKEIKFLLHFVKESKQDESGMPNNRFLAERTGGTYSTLKVQPAELEDSGVYFCASSQVHTPTDTQYFGPGTRLTVL.

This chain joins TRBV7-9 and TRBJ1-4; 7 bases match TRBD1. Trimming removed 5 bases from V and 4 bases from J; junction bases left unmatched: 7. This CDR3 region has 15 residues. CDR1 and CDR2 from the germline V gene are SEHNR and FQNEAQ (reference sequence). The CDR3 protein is CASSPLGTDNEKLFF. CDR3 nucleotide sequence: TGTGCCAGCAGCCCCCTAGGGACAGATAATGAAAAACTGTTTTTT.

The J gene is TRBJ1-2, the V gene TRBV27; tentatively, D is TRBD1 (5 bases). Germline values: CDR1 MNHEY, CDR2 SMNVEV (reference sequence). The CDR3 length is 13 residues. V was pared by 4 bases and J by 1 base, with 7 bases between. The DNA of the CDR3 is TGTGCCAGCAGTTCGGGGGGTAACTATGGCTACACCTTC. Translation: CASSSGGNYGYTF.

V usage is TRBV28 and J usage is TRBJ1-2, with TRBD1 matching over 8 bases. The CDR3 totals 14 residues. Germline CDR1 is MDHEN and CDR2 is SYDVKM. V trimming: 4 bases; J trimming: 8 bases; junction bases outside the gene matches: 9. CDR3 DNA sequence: TGTGCCAGCAGTTACTTCCGGGACAGGAACGGCTACACCTTC. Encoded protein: CASSYFRDRNGYTF.

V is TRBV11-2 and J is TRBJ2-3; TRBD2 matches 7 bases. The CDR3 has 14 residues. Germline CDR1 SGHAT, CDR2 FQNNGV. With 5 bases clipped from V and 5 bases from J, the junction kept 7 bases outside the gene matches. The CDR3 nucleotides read TGTGCCAGCAGCCCCCCTGGGGGGGGAGATACGCAGTATTTT. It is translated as CASSPPGGGDTQYF.

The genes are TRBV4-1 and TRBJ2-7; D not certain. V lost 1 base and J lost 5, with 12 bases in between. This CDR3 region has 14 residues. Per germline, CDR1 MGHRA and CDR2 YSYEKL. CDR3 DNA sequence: TGCGCCAGCAGCCAAGTGGTTGGTTGGGACGAGCAGTACTTC. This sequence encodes CASSQVVGWDEQYF.

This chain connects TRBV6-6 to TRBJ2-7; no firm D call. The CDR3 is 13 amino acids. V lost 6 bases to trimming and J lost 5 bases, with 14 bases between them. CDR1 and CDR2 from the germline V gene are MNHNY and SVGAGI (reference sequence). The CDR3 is CASSQRLRDEQYF. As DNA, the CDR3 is TGTGCCAGCAGCCAACGTCTTCGGGACGAGCAGTACTTC.

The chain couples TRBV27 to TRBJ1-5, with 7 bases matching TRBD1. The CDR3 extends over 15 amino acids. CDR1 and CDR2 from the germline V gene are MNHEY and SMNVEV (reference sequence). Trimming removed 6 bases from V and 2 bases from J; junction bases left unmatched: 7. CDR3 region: CASSETGYGNQPQHF. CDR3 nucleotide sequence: TGTGCCAGCAGCGAGACAGGGTATGGCAATCAGCCCCAGCATTTT.

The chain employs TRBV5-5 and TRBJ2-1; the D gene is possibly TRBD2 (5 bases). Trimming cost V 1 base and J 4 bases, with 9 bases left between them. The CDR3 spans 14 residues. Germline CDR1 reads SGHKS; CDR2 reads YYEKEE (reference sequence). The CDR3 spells CASSLYGGYNEQFF. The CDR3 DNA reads TGTGCCAGCAGCTTGTACGGCGGGTACAATGAGCAGTTCTTC.

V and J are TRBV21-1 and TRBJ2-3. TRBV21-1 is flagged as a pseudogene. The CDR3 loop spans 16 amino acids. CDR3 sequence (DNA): TGTGCCAGCAGCAAAAAGGGCCGCGCACACACAGATACGCAGTATTTT. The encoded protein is CASSKKGRAHTDTQYF.

CDR3 protein: CASGGGGNTEAFF. The CDR3 region has the DNA TGTGCCAGCGGGGGAGGGGGGAACACTGAAGCTTTCTTT. The rearrangement uses TRBV25-1 and TRBJ1-1; maybe TRBD1 (6 bases). The germline gives CDR1 MGHDK, CDR2 SYGVNS. Trimming shortened V by 8 bases and J by 1 base, and 11 bases separated the two germline ends. The length of the CDR3 is 13 residues.

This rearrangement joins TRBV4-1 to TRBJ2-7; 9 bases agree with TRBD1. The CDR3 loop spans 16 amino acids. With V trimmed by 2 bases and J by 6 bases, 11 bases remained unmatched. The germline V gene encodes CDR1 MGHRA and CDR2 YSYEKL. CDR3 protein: CASSQPGGTGSSEQYF. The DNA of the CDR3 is TGCGCCAGCAGCCAACCCGGCGGGACAGGGTCATCCGAGCAGTACTTC.

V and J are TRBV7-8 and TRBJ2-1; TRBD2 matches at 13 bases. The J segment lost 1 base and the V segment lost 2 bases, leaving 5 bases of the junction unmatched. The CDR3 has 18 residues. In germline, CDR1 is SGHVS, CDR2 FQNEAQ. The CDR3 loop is CASSLRWTSGSSYNEQFF. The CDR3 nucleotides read TGTGCCAGCAGCTTAAGATGGACTAGCGGGAGTTCCTACAATGAGCAGTTCTTC. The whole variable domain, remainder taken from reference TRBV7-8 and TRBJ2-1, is GAGVSQSPRYKVAKRGQDVALRCDPISGHVSLFWYQQALGQGPEFLTYFQNEAQLDKSGLPSDRFFAERPEGSVSTLKIQRTQQEDSAVYLCASSLRWTSGSSYNEQFFGPGTRLTVL.